This T cell receptor beta chain was profiled in a study of blood T cells in healthy people across ages. This clonotype appeared a few times. Together with a sample-barcoded 5' primer, a J-beta primer mix was included in a second PCR lasting roughly 6 to 12 cycles. TCRdb called the 5' RACE reads again in MiXCR, with one record for every CDR3 protein. The sample holds some 750,000 distinct CDR3 sequences; approximately 21% are singletons and the top ten take 22%. Germline CDR1 and CDR2: SGHRS and YFSETQ. The CDR3 has 15 amino acids. V lost 7 bases and J lost 11; bases outside the gene matches: 15. The TCR comes from a man aged 65 to 79 in good health. The sequencing sample was made of blood. The J gene is TRBJ2-5, the V gene TRBV5-1; 12 bases match TRBD2. The CDR3 bases are TGCGCCAGCCAAGAGGTCACTAGCGGGGGGAATGAGCAGTACTTC. Translating it yields CASQEVTSGGNEQYF.